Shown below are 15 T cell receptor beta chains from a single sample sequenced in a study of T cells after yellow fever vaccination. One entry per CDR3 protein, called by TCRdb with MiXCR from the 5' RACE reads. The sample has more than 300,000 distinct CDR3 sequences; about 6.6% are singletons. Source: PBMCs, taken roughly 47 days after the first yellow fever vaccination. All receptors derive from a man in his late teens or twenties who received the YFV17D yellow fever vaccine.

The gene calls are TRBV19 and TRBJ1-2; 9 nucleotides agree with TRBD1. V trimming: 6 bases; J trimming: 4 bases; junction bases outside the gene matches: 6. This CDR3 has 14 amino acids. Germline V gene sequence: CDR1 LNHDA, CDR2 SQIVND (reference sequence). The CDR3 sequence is CASRDRDRAYGYTF. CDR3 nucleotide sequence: TGTGCCAGTAGGGACCGGGACAGGGCCTATGGCTACACCTTC.

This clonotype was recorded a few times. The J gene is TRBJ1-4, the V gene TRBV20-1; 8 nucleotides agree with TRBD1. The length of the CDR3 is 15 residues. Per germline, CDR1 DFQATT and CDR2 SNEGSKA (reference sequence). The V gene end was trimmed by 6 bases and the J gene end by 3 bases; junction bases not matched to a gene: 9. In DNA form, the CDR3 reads TGCAGTGCCGGGCTTCAGGGGGCAGCTAATGAAAAACTGTTTTTT. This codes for CSAGLQGAANEKLFF.

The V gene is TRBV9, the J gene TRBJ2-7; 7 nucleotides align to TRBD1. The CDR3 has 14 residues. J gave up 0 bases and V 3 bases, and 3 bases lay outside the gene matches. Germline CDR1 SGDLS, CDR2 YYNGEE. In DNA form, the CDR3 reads TGTGCCAGCAGCGCCCGGGACAGCTCCTACGAGCAGTACTTC. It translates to CASSARDSSYEQYF.

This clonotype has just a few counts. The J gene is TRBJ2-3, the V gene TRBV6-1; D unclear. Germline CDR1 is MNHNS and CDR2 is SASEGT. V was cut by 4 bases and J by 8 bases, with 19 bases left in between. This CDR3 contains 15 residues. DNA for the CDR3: TGTGCCAGCAGTGCCTTGGCTGGATCGAGAAGTACGCAGTATTTT. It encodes CASSALAGSRSTQYF.

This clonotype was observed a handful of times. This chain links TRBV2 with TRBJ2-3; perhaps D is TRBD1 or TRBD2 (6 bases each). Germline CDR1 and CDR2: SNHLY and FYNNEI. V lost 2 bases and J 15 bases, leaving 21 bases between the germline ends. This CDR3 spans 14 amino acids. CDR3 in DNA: TGTGCCAGCAGTGAATTAAGCTCCGGGGGCCCGCGTTATTTT. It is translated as CASSELSSGGPRYF.

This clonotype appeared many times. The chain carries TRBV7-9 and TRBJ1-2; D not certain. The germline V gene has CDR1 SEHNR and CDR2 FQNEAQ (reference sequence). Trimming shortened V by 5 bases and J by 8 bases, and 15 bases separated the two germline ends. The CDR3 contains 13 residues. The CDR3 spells CASSTRYLEGYTF. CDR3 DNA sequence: TGTGCCAGCAGCACCCGATACCTGGAGGGCTACACCTTC.

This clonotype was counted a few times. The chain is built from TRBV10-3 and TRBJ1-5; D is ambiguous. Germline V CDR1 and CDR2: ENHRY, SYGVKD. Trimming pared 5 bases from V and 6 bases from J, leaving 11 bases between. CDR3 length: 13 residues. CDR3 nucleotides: TGTGCCATCAGTCGGGCGGAAACTCAGCCCCAGCATTTT. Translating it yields CAISRAETQPQHF.

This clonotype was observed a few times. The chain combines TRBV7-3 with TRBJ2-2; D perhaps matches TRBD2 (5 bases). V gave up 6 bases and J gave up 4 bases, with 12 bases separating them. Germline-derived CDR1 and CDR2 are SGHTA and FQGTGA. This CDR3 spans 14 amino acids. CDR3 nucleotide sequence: TGTGCCAGCAGACGCGGACGGGGCACCGGGGAGCTGTTTTTT. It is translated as CASRRGRGTGELFF.

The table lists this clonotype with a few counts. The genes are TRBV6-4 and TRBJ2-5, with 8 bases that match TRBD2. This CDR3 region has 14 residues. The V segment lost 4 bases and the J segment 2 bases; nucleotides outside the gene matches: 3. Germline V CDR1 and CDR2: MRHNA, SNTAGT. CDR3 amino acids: CASSVERGQETQYF. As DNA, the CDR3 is TGTGCCAGCAGTGTAGAGCGGGGGCAAGAGACCCAGTACTTC.

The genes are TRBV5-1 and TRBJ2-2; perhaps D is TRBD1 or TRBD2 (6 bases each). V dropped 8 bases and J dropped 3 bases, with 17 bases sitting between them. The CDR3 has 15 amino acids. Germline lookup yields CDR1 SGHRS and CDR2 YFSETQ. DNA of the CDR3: TGCGCCAGTCATCGGGGGCAGACCCACACCGGGGAGCTGTTTTTT. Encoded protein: CASHRGQTHTGELFF.

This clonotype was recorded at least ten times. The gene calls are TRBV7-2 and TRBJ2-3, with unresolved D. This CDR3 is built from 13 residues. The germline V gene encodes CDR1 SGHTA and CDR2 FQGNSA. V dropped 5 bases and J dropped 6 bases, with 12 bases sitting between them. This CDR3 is CASSRTHRDTQYF. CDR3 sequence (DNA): TGTGCCAGCAGCCGCACCCACCGGGATACGCAGTATTTT.

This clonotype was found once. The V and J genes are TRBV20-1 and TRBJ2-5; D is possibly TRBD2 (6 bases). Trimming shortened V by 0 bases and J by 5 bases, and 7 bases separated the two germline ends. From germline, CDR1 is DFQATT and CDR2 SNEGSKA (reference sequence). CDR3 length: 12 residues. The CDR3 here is CSARDGGETQYF. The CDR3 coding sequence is TGCAGTGCTAGAGATGGAGGGGAGACCCAGTACTTC.

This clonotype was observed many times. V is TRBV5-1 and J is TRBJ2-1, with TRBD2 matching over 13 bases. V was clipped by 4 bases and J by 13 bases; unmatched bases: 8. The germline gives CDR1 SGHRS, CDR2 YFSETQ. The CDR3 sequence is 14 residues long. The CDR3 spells CASSGTSGGAGQFF. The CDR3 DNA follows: TGCGCCAGCAGCGGTACTAGCGGGGGGGCTGGACAGTTCTTC.

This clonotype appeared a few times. The chain's CDR3 is CSVVQGRGNTEAFF. The CDR3 nucleotides read TGCAGCGTTGTACAGGGGAGAGGGAACACTGAAGCTTTCTTT. The chain joins TRBV29-1 to TRBJ1-1, with TRBD1 identical over 7 bases. The germline V gene has CDR1 SQVTM and CDR2 ANQGSEA. The CDR3 has 14 residues. V was clipped by 4 bases and J by 1 base; unmatched bases: 6.

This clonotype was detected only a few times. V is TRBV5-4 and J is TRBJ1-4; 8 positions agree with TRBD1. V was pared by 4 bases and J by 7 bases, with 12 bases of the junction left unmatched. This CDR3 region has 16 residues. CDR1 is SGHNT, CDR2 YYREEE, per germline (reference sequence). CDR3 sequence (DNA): TGTGCCAGCAGCCCCGTGCCGGGACAGGTCATTGAAAAACTGTTTTTT. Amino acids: CASSPVPGQVIEKLFF.